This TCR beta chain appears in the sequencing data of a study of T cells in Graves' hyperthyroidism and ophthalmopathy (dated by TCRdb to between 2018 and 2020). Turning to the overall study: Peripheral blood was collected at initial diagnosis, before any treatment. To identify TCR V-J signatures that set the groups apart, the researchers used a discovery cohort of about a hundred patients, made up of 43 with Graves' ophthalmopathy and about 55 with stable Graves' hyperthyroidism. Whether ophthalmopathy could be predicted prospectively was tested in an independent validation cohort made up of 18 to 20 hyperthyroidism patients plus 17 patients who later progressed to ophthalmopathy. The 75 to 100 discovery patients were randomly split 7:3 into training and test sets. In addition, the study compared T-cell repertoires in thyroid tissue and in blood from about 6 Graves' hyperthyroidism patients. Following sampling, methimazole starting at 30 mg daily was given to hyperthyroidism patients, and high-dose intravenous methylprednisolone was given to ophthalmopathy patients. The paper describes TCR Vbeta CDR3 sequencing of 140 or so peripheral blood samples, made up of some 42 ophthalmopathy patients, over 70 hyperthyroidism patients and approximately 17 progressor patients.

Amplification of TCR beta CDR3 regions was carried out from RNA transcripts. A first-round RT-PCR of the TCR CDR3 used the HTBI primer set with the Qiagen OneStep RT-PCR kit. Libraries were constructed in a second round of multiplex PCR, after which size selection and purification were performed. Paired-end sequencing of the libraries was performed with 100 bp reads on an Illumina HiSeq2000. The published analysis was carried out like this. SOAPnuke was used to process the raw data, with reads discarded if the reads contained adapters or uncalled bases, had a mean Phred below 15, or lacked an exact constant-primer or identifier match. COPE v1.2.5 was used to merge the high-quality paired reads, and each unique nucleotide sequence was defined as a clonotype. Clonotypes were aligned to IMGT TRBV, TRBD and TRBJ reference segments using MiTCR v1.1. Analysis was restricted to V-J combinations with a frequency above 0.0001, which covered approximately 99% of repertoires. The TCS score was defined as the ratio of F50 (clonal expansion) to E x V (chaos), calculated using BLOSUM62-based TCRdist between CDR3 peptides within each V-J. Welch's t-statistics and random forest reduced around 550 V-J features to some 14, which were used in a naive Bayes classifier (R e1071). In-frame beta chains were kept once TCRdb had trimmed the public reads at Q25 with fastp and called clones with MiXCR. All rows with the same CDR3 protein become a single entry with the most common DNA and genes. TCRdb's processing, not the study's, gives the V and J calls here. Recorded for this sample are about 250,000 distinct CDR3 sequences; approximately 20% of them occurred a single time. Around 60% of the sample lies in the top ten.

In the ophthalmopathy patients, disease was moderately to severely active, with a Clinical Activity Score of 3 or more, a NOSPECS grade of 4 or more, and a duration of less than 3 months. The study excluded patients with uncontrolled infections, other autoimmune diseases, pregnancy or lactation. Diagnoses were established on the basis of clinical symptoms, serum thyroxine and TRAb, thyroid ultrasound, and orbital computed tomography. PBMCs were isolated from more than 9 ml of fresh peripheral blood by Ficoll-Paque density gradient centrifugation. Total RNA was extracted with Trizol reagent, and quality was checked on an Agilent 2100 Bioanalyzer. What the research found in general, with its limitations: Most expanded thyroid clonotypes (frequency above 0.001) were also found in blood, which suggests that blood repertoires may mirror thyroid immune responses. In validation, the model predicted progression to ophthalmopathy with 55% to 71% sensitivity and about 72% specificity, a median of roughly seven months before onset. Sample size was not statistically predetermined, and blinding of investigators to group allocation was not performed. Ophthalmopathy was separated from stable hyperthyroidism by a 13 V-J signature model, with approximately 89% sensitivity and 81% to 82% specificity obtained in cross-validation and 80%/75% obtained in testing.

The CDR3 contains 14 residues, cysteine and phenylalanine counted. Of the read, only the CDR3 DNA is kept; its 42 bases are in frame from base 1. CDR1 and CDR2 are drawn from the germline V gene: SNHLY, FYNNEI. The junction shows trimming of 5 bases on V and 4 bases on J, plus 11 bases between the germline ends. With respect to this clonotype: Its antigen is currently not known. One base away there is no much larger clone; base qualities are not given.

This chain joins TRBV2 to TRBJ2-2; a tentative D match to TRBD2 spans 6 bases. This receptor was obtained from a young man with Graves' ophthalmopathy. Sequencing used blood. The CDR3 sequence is CASSRRGSTGELFF. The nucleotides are TGTGCCAGCAGTCGGAGGGGAAGCACCGGGGAGCTGTTTTTT.